The T cell receptor beta chain under discussion was sequenced for a study of blood T cell repertoires in COVID-19. The wider study: Whether acute or convalescent, the COVID-19 samples came from the United States, Italy and Spain.

CDR1 is SGHTA, CDR2 FQGNSA, per germline. The CDR3 is 14 amino acids. Trimming removed 5 bases from V and 4 bases from J; junction bases left unmatched: 4. Using immunoSEQ multiplex PCR, the repertoire was profiled, and TCRdb retains in-frame clones only, with some absent. The table shows around 100,000 clones, with 85% to 90% occurring only once. The source material was peripheral blood. This sequence was found in a human donor in a cohort sampled during active COVID-19. The rearrangement joins TRBV7-2 to TRBJ1-2; TRBD1 matches 10 bases. The CDR3, as DNA: TGTGCCAGCAGCCCGACAGGGGGCCCCTATGGCTACACCTTC. Translating it yields CASSPTGGPYGYTF.